Listed below are T cell receptor beta chains from one sample, sequenced in a study of T cell responses to AZD1222 COVID-19 vaccine. Sequencing was performed with immunoSEQ multiplex PCR; in TCRdb, only in-frame clones are kept and a portion is missing. The data show 50,000 to 55,000 clones, 87% seen once. The sample was peripheral blood, taken 28 days after the second AZD1222 dose. These receptors all come from an adult who received the AZD1222 COVID-19 vaccine. Both conserved end residues are part of each CDR3. The order of the fields is J gene, D gene, clone size, V gene, CDR3 length, CDR3 DNA, CDR3 protein. D genes are given only for firm matches. Clone size is not always given. Where it is, it says once, few, many or a class for expanded clones.

j_call: TRBJ1-4
d_call: TRBD1
clone_size: -
v_call: TRBV10-3
cdr3_length: 15
cdr3_nt: TGTGCCATCAGTACTCCGGACAGGGGTAATGAAAAACTGTTTTTT
cdr3_aa: CAISTPDRGNEKLFF

j_call: TRBJ1-2
d_call: -
clone_size: -
v_call: TRBV20-1
cdr3_length: 14
cdr3_nt: TGCAGTGCTAGTTTGGGGGGGGCGTTGGGCGGCTACACCTTC
cdr3_aa: CSASLGGALGGYTF

j_call: TRBJ2-2
d_call: -
clone_size: -
v_call: TRBV9
cdr3_length: 18
cdr3_nt: TGTGCCAGCAGCGTAGCTCTCGGGCTAGCGAAGAACACCGGGGAGCTGTTTTTT
cdr3_aa: CASSVALGLAKNTGELFF

j_call: TRBJ2-5
d_call: -
clone_size: -
v_call: TRBV4-1
cdr3_length: 17
cdr3_nt: TGCGCCAGCAGCCAAGGAGCCCCCGGTGGGACGCTAGAGACCCAGTACTTC
cdr3_aa: CASSQGAPGGTLETQYF

j_call: TRBJ1-2
d_call: TRBD1
clone_size: -
v_call: TRBV15
cdr3_length: 17
cdr3_nt: TGTGCCACCGGAAAGTTGACAGGGTCAGGGGGACGCTATGGCTACACCTTC
cdr3_aa: CATGKLTGSGGRYGYTF

j_call: TRBJ2-3
d_call: -
clone_size: -
v_call: TRBV21-1
cdr3_length: 19
cdr3_nt: TGTGCCAGCAGCAACGAATGGACCGACAGGAGGGGGCGCCCAGATACGCAGTATTTT
cdr3_aa: CASSNEWTDRRGRPDTQYF

j_call: TRBJ2-7
d_call: TRBD2
clone_size: -
v_call: TRBV9
cdr3_length: 17
cdr3_nt: TGTGCCAGCGGCGAGGGGCCTGATCGGACTAGACCCTACGAGCAGTACTTC
cdr3_aa: CASGEGPDRTRPYEQYF

j_call: TRBJ2-1
d_call: -
clone_size: -
v_call: TRBV5-1
cdr3_length: 15
cdr3_nt: TGCGCCAGCAGCTCCGGGACGCCCTCCTACAATGAGCAGTTCTTC
cdr3_aa: CASSSGTPSYNEQFF

j_call: TRBJ1-5
d_call: -
clone_size: few
v_call: TRBV4-2
cdr3_length: 13
cdr3_nt: TGTGCCAGCAGCCCCATTGGAAATCAGCCCCAGCATTTT
cdr3_aa: CASSPIGNQPQHF

j_call: TRBJ2-7
d_call: -
clone_size: -
v_call: TRBV7-2
cdr3_length: 13
cdr3_nt: TGTGCCAGCAGCGCCCGAAGGTTGGACGAGCAGTACTTC
cdr3_aa: CASSARRLDEQYF

j_call: TRBJ2-1
d_call: -
clone_size: -
v_call: TRBV19
cdr3_length: 17
cdr3_nt: TGTGCCAGTATTCCTAAGTTTGACGGGACCACCTACAATGAGCAGTTCTTC
cdr3_aa: CASIPKFDGTTYNEQFF

j_call: TRBJ2-3
d_call: -
clone_size: -
v_call: TRBV29-1
cdr3_length: 15
cdr3_nt: TGCAGCGTTGCGGGGGAGCGGACCGCACACGGTACGCAGTATTTT
cdr3_aa: CSVAGERTAHGTQYF

j_call: TRBJ1-2
d_call: TRBD1
clone_size: -
v_call: TRBV7-2
cdr3_length: 15
cdr3_nt: TGTGCCAGCAGCCCAGGACAGGGCCGGCTCAATGGCTACACCTTC
cdr3_aa: CASSPGQGRLNGYTF

j_call: TRBJ2-2
d_call: TRBD1
clone_size: -
v_call: TRBV19
cdr3_length: 14
cdr3_nt: TGTGCCAGTAGTGGGGACAGGGGTCGCGGGGAGCTGTTTTTT
cdr3_aa: CASSGDRGRGELFF

j_call: TRBJ2-3
d_call: TRBD2
clone_size: -
v_call: TRBV19
cdr3_length: 16
cdr3_nt: TGTGCCAGTAGGGAGGGTACTAGCGGGAGAGCAGATACGCAGTATTTT
cdr3_aa: CASREGTSGRADTQYF

j_call: TRBJ2-7
d_call: -
clone_size: -
v_call: TRBV6-2/TRBV6-3
cdr3_length: 17
cdr3_nt: TGTGCCAGCAGTCGCCCTACTAGGGCACCTAGCTCCTACGAGCAGTACTTC
cdr3_aa: CASSRPTRAPSSYEQYF

j_call: TRBJ2-3
d_call: TRBD2
clone_size: -
v_call: TRBV9
cdr3_length: 16
cdr3_nt: TGTGCCAGCAGCCCGGGGGCTAGCGGGAGGGGGAATACGCAGTATTTT
cdr3_aa: CASSPGASGRGNTQYF

j_call: TRBJ2-7
d_call: -
clone_size: -
v_call: TRBV19
cdr3_length: 16
cdr3_nt: TGTGCCAGTAGCCCAATCTGGTCTAACCCCATCTACGAGCAGTACTTC
cdr3_aa: CASSPIWSNPIYEQYF

j_call: TRBJ2-6
d_call: -
clone_size: once
v_call: TRBV20-1
cdr3_length: 16
cdr3_nt: TGCAGTGCTAGTAAGGCAGCCTCCTCTGGGGCCAACGTCCTGACTTTC
cdr3_aa: CSASKAASSGANVLTF

j_call: TRBJ1-1
d_call: TRBD1
clone_size: -
v_call: TRBV28
cdr3_length: 14
cdr3_nt: TGTGCCAGCAGTTTCCAGGGGGCATACACTGAAGCTTTCTTT
cdr3_aa: CASSFQGAYTEAFF

j_call: TRBJ1-5
d_call: TRBD1
clone_size: -
v_call: TRBV19
cdr3_length: 15
cdr3_nt: TGTGCCAGTAGGGGACAGGGGTTTGGCAATCAGCCCCAGCATTTT
cdr3_aa: CASRGQGFGNQPQHF

j_call: TRBJ2-5
d_call: TRBD2
clone_size: -
v_call: TRBV28
cdr3_length: 15
cdr3_nt: TGTGCCAGCAGTTTAGGAGGACTAGCTCAAGAGACCCAGTACTTC
cdr3_aa: CASSLGGLAQETQYF